This entry lists 3 T cell receptor beta chains sequenced from one sample in a study of control samples from healthy donors and cancer patients (TCRdb year 2020). Receptor amplification or capture employed the immunoSEQ multiplex PCR assay. TCRdb carries this immuneACCESS record with in-frame sequences only. Its versions omit some clonotypes, under half of them owing to an unresolved V gene in the studies checked, with the rest unexplained. For this sample there are about 80,000 clones; approximately 89% appear just once. 5.5% to 7% of the sample is taken by the ten largest. The sequenced material came from blood. These receptors originate from a man aged 45-65 years in good health.

The rearrangement links TRBV19 to TRBJ1-5, with D possibly being TRBD1 (5 bases). The CDR3 consists of 16 residues. Germline V gene lookup returns CDR1 LNHDA and CDR2 SQIVND (reference sequence). Trimming cost V 6 bases and J 0 bases, with 15 bases left between them. The CDR3 nucleotides read TGTGCCAGTAGACGAGCGGCAGGGAATAGCAATCAGCCCCAGCATTTT. This translates into CASRRAAGNSNQPQHF.

The chain is built from TRBV23-1 and TRBJ1-6, with 8 bases fitting TRBD1. TRBV23-1 is an ORF, and what it does is uncertain. Trimming took 6 bases from V and 0 from J; bases not matched to a gene: 13. CDR3 length equals 19 residues. The CDR3 sequence is CASSRFPRTGPSYNSPLHF. The CDR3 region has the DNA TGCGCCAGCAGCAGGTTTCCCCGGACAGGGCCCTCCTATAATTCACCCCTCCACTTT.

This chain links TRBV2 with TRBJ1-4; D is undetermined. CDR1 is SNHLY, CDR2 FYNNEI, per germline. V lost 1 base, J lost 4 bases, and 10 bases lay in between. The CDR3 covers 15 residues. CDR3 residues: CASSEEGGSNEKLFF. In DNA form, the CDR3 reads TGTGCCAGCAGTGAAGAGGGAGGGAGTAATGAAAAACTGTTTTTT. Complete variable domain (other parts from reference TRBV2 and TRBJ1-4): EPEVTQTPSHQVTQMGQEVILRCVPISNHLYFYWYRQILGQKVEFLVSFYNNEISEKSEIFDDQFSVERPDGSNFTLKIRSTKLEDSAMYFCASSEEGGSNEKLFFGSGTQLSVL.